Listed below are T cell receptor beta chains from one sample, sequenced in a study of naive and memory T cell subsets. TCRdb reprocessed the UMI-ligation and nested PCR reads with MiXCR, giving one entry per CDR3 protein. The table lists around 93,000 distinct CDR3 sequences, 11% of them singletons. Sequenced material: naive CD4+ T cells from blood. The receptors come from a human donor in good health. Each CDR3 is given with its conserved first and last residue. A D gene is named only where the DNA matches it firmly. The size of a clone is reported for some rows only, either as once, few or many, or as a class for expanded clones.

v_gene: TRBV30
d_gene: -
j_gene: TRBJ2-1
abundance: few
len: 11
CDR3nt: TGTGCCTGGAGTGTATCGGCTGAGCAGTTCTTC
CDR3aa: CAWSVSAEQFF

v_gene: TRBV11-1
d_gene: -
j_gene: TRBJ2-1
abundance: -
len: 14
CDR3nt: TGTGCCACCAGGCCGAGGGCAGGAGGGTATGAGCAGTTCTTC
CDR3aa: CATRPRAGGYEQFF

v_gene: TRBV30
d_gene: TRBD2
j_gene: TRBJ2-1
abundance: -
len: 16
CDR3nt: TGTGCCTGGAGTAATGTGCGCGGGAGCTCCTACAATGAGCAGTTCTTC
CDR3aa: CAWSNVRGSSYNEQFF

v_gene: TRBV27
d_gene: -
j_gene: TRBJ2-7
abundance: -
len: 13
CDR3nt: TGTGCCGTTCGGGCAGCCGCAACGTACGAGCAGTACTTC
CDR3aa: CAVRAAATYEQYF

v_gene: TRBV29-1
d_gene: -
j_gene: TRBJ1-4
abundance: -
len: 15
CDR3nt: TGCAGCGTACTAGAAGGCCAGCTGTTGGGGGAAAAACTGTTTTTT
CDR3aa: CSVLEGQLLGEKLFF

v_gene: TRBV29-1
d_gene: -
j_gene: TRBJ1-4
abundance: -
len: 12
CDR3nt: TGCAGCGTTCGAGGCGCCGATGAAAAACTGTTTTTT
CDR3aa: CSVRGADEKLFF

v_gene: TRBV7-2
d_gene: -
j_gene: TRBJ2-1
abundance: many
len: 16
CDR3nt: TGTGCCAGCAGCTCCAACTTCGCCCTGCTCCGTAATGAGCAGTTCTTC
CDR3aa: CASSSNFALLRNEQFF

v_gene: TRBV18
d_gene: TRBD1
j_gene: TRBJ2-7
abundance: many
len: 15
CDR3nt: TGTGCCAGCTCATCAGCGGCGGGACAGGGTTACGAGCAGTACTTC
CDR3aa: CASSSAAGQGYEQYF

v_gene: TRBV6-5
d_gene: -
j_gene: TRBJ1-2
abundance: -
len: 13
CDR3nt: TGTGCCAGCAGTTCCCCAGCTAACTATGGCTACACCTTC
CDR3aa: CASSSPANYGYTF

v_gene: TRBV3-1
d_gene: -
j_gene: TRBJ1-1
abundance: few
len: 16
CDR3nt: TGTGCCAGCAGCCAAGCGGTCCGACGCATGAACACTGAAGCTTTCTTT
CDR3aa: CASSQAVRRMNTEAFF

v_gene: TRBV7-2
d_gene: -
j_gene: TRBJ2-1
abundance: few
len: 15
CDR3nt: TGTGCCACCAGACCATCCAGAGCCGCGCCCAATGAGCAGTTCTTC
CDR3aa: CATRPSRAAPNEQFF

v_gene: TRBV12-3/TRBV12-4
d_gene: -
j_gene: TRBJ2-7
abundance: many
len: 14
CDR3nt: TGTGCCAGCAGCGAGACGGGGGGCGGCTACGAGCAGTACTTC
CDR3aa: CASSETGGGYEQYF

v_gene: TRBV7-2
d_gene: -
j_gene: TRBJ2-7
abundance: -
len: 14
CDR3nt: TGTGCCAGCAGGTCTCCCGGGACACCATACGAGCAGTACTTC
CDR3aa: CASRSPGTPYEQYF

v_gene: TRBV5-1
d_gene: -
j_gene: TRBJ2-3
abundance: many
len: 15
CDR3nt: TGCGCCAGCAGCTTTTTGTGGGGGAGCACAGATACGCAGTATTTT
CDR3aa: CASSFLWGSTDTQYF

v_gene: TRBV20-1
d_gene: -
j_gene: TRBJ2-1
abundance: many
len: 14
CDR3nt: TGCAGTGCTGGCGTTGGGAAGGCCTACAATGAGCAGTTCTTC
CDR3aa: CSAGVGKAYNEQFF

v_gene: TRBV6-1
d_gene: TRBD2
j_gene: TRBJ2-1
abundance: -
len: 17
CDR3nt: TGTGCCAGCAGTGAAGGTCGACTAGCGGGAGTTGAGAATGAGCAGTTCTTC
CDR3aa: CASSEGRLAGVENEQFF

v_gene: TRBV18
d_gene: -
j_gene: TRBJ2-7
abundance: many
len: 13
CDR3nt: TGTGCCAGCTCCGGGACGGTGGCCTACGAGCAGTACTTC
CDR3aa: CASSGTVAYEQYF

v_gene: TRBV4-3
d_gene: -
j_gene: TRBJ2-1
abundance: -
len: 15
CDR3nt: TGCGCCAGCAGCCAAGAGTTACAGGTTCGATATGAGCAGTTCTTC
CDR3aa: CASSQELQVRYEQFF

v_gene: TRBV12-3/TRBV12-4
d_gene: -
j_gene: TRBJ1-5
abundance: many
len: 16
CDR3nt: TGTGCCAGCAGTTTAGACTCTGGTCAGGGCAATCAGCCCCAGCATTTT
CDR3aa: CASSLDSGQGNQPQHF

v_gene: TRBV24-1
d_gene: TRBD2
j_gene: TRBJ2-3
abundance: many
len: 15
CDR3nt: TGTGCCACCAGCCTCGGACTAGCGGGAGCAGATACGCAGTATTTT
CDR3aa: CATSLGLAGADTQYF

v_gene: TRBV28
d_gene: -
j_gene: TRBJ1-1
abundance: -
len: 13
CDR3nt: TGTGCCAGCAGCCCGATAAGGAACACTGAAGCTTTCTTT
CDR3aa: CASSPIRNTEAFF

v_gene: TRBV29-1
d_gene: TRBD1
j_gene: TRBJ1-1
abundance: many
len: 19
CDR3nt: TGCAGCGTCGTAAACTTTTCCGGGACAGGGGGCAACTTGAACACTGAAGCTTTCTTT
CDR3aa: CSVVNFSGTGGNLNTEAFF

v_gene: TRBV7-3
d_gene: TRBD2
j_gene: TRBJ2-1
abundance: many
len: 18
CDR3nt: TGTGCCAGCAGCTTAAGAGGGGTGGAGGTAGCGGGGTACAATGAGCAGTTCTTC
CDR3aa: CASSLRGVEVAGYNEQFF

v_gene: TRBV4-2
d_gene: TRBD1
j_gene: TRBJ1-1
abundance: many
len: 17
CDR3nt: TGTGCCAGCAGCCGAGGACAGGGAGTGGTCTCGGACACTGAAGCTTTCTTT
CDR3aa: CASSRGQGVVSDTEAFF

v_gene: TRBV4-3
d_gene: -
j_gene: TRBJ2-3
abundance: -
len: 14
CDR3nt: TGCGCCAGCACCCAAGATCCGGGCTCAGATACGCAGTATTTT
CDR3aa: CASTQDPGSDTQYF

v_gene: TRBV7-9
d_gene: -
j_gene: TRBJ1-1
abundance: -
len: 14
CDR3nt: TGTGCCAGCAGCTTTTGGACGTCAAACACTGAAGCTTTCTTT
CDR3aa: CASSFWTSNTEAFF

v_gene: TRBV2
d_gene: TRBD1
j_gene: TRBJ1-1
abundance: -
len: 13
CDR3nt: TGTGCCAGCAGTGCTCAGGGGGGCACTGAAGCTTTCTTT
CDR3aa: CASSAQGGTEAFF

v_gene: TRBV5-1
d_gene: TRBD2
j_gene: TRBJ2-5
abundance: few
len: 14
CDR3nt: TGCGCCAGCAGCTTGGGTAGCGGGGAAGAGACCCAGTACTTC
CDR3aa: CASSLGSGEETQYF

v_gene: TRBV9
d_gene: TRBD1
j_gene: TRBJ1-1
abundance: many
len: 14
CDR3nt: TGTGCCAGCAGCGTGGGACAGGCGAACACTGAAGCTTTCTTT
CDR3aa: CASSVGQANTEAFF

v_gene: TRBV7-7
d_gene: -
j_gene: TRBJ2-3
abundance: -
len: 11
CDR3nt: TGTGCTAGCAGCTCCGGTGCTACGCAGTATTTT
CDR3aa: CASSSGATQYF

v_gene: TRBV5-1
d_gene: TRBD2
j_gene: TRBJ2-1
abundance: few
len: 16
CDR3nt: TGCGCCAGCAGCTTGGTAACTAGCGGGGGGCAGAATGAGCAGTTCTTC
CDR3aa: CASSLVTSGGQNEQFF

v_gene: TRBV12-3/TRBV12-4
d_gene: TRBD1
j_gene: TRBJ1-5
abundance: few
len: 14
CDR3nt: TGTGCCAGCAGTCCACAGGGGGCAGGGCGGCCCCAGCATTTT
CDR3aa: CASSPQGAGRPQHF

v_gene: TRBV7-2
d_gene: -
j_gene: TRBJ2-5
abundance: few
len: 13
CDR3nt: TGTGCCAGCAGCTTAGACACCAGCCGGACCCAGTACTTC
CDR3aa: CASSLDTSRTQYF

v_gene: TRBV6-2/TRBV6-3
d_gene: TRBD1
j_gene: TRBJ1-1
abundance: -
len: 15
CDR3nt: TGTGCCAGCAGTTACGGCTCCACAGGGGGCACTGAAGCTTTCTTT
CDR3aa: CASSYGSTGGTEAFF

v_gene: TRBV12-3/TRBV12-4
d_gene: -
j_gene: TRBJ1-4
abundance: -
len: 12
CDR3nt: TGTGCCAGCGGTTCCCGAGGGTCCTTAAGGTTTTTT
CDR3aa: CASGSRGSLRFF

v_gene: TRBV4-3
d_gene: -
j_gene: TRBJ1-1
abundance: few
len: 16
CDR3nt: TGCGCCAGCAGCCAAATACGGGGGGAAGGGAACACTGAAGCTTTCTTT
CDR3aa: CASSQIRGEGNTEAFF

v_gene: TRBV4-3
d_gene: -
j_gene: TRBJ1-5
abundance: many
len: 15
CDR3nt: TGCGCCAGCAGCCAAGAGGAGGGAGGCAATCAGCCCCAGCATTTT
CDR3aa: CASSQEEGGNQPQHF

v_gene: TRBV12-3/TRBV12-4
d_gene: TRBD1
j_gene: TRBJ2-7
abundance: many
len: 13
CDR3nt: TGTGCCAGCAGTCCTGGACAGGGGAGGAGAGGGTACTTC
CDR3aa: CASSPGQGRRGYF

v_gene: TRBV20-1
d_gene: -
j_gene: TRBJ2-3
abundance: few
len: 11
CDR3nt: TGCAGTGCTAGCGGCACAGATACGCAGTATTTT
CDR3aa: CSASGTDTQYF

v_gene: TRBV7-2
d_gene: TRBD1
j_gene: TRBJ2-3
abundance: few
len: 16
CDR3nt: TGTGCCAGCAGCTTAGCTAGGGGGACAGGCACAGATACGCAGTATTTT
CDR3aa: CASSLARGTGTDTQYF

v_gene: TRBV18
d_gene: -
j_gene: TRBJ1-1
abundance: -
len: 15
CDR3nt: TGTGCCAGCTCACCTCTTATCAGTTTGAACACTGAAGCTTTCTTT
CDR3aa: CASSPLISLNTEAFF

v_gene: TRBV7-2
d_gene: -
j_gene: TRBJ2-2
abundance: -
len: 16
CDR3nt: TGTGCCAGCAGCTTTAAGGACAGCCCTGGTATCGGGGAGCTGTTTTTT
CDR3aa: CASSFKDSPGIGELFF

v_gene: TRBV5-6
d_gene: -
j_gene: TRBJ1-2
abundance: few
len: 13
CDR3nt: TGTGCCAGCAGCCACTCCGGGGGAAGAGGCTACACCTTC
CDR3aa: CASSHSGGRGYTF

v_gene: TRBV6-1
d_gene: TRBD1
j_gene: TRBJ1-1
abundance: -
len: 14
CDR3nt: TGTGCCACGATACAGGGGGCCTTGAACACTGAAGCTTTCTTT
CDR3aa: CATIQGALNTEAFF

v_gene: TRBV27
d_gene: TRBD1
j_gene: TRBJ2-1
abundance: -
len: 15
CDR3nt: TGTGCCAGCAGTGATTCCGGGACAGGGGGCTGGGGGCAGTTCTTC
CDR3aa: CASSDSGTGGWGQFF

v_gene: TRBV6-6
d_gene: -
j_gene: TRBJ2-2
abundance: few
len: 16
CDR3nt: TGTGCCAGCAGTTATCGGACAGCCTCTAGGACCGGGGAGCTGTTTTTT
CDR3aa: CASSYRTASRTGELFF

v_gene: TRBV29-1
d_gene: TRBD1
j_gene: TRBJ2-6
abundance: -
len: 16
CDR3nt: TGCAGCGTTAGGGACAGTCTCAACTCTGGGGCCAACGTCCTGACTTTC
CDR3aa: CSVRDSLNSGANVLTF

v_gene: TRBV4-2
d_gene: -
j_gene: TRBJ2-1
abundance: -
len: 12
CDR3nt: TGTGCCAGCAGCACATGGGGCAATGAGCAGTTCTTC
CDR3aa: CASSTWGNEQFF

v_gene: TRBV10-3
d_gene: TRBD2
j_gene: TRBJ2-3
abundance: many
len: 16
CDR3nt: TGTGCCATCAGTGAGGGGGGAACAAGCGGGGCTGTTACGCAGTATTTT
CDR3aa: CAISEGGTSGAVTQYF

v_gene: TRBV7-2
d_gene: -
j_gene: TRBJ2-2
abundance: many
len: 16
CDR3nt: TGTGCCAGCAGTCTCAAGGAACAGGGCAGGACCGGGGAGCTGTTTTTT
CDR3aa: CASSLKEQGRTGELFF

v_gene: TRBV14
d_gene: TRBD1
j_gene: TRBJ1-4
abundance: -
len: 15
CDR3nt: TGTGCCAGCATCACAGGGGACCCAAAGAATGAAAAACTGTTTTTT
CDR3aa: CASITGDPKNEKLFF

v_gene: TRBV7-4
d_gene: TRBD1
j_gene: TRBJ2-6
abundance: many
len: 21
CDR3nt: TGTGCCAGCAGCTTAAGGCCCACAGGGGACCACGGCTGGTCTGGGGCCAACGTCCTGACTTTC
CDR3aa: CASSLRPTGDHGWSGANVLTF